The rows below give T cell receptor beta chains drawn from one sample of a study of T cells in Graves' hyperthyroidism and ophthalmopathy. TCRdb reprocessed the multiplex PCR reads via MiXCR and lists one record per CDR3 protein. The repertoire holds 750,000 to 950,000 distinct CDR3 sequences, with roughly 37% as singletons. The sequencing sample was made of blood. These receptors were taken from a man in his late teens or twenties with Graves' hyperthyroidism. CDR3s include the opening cysteine and the closing phenylalanine or tryptophan. The order of the fields is clone size, D gene, J gene, V gene, CDR3 DNA, CDR3 protein. The D gene is left open where the match is weak. The listing skips clone size in some rows; elsewhere it reads once, few, many or a size class.

size: -
D: -
J: TRBJ1-2
V: TRBV29-1
DNA: TGCAGCGTTGCTTCAGGGTCTCTCTATGGCTACACCTTC
CDR3: CSVASGSLYGYTF

size: -
D: TRBD1
J: TRBJ2-7
V: TRBV7-2
DNA: TGTGCCAGCAGCTTTTGGACAGGGATGACCTACGAGCAGTACTTC
CDR3: CASSFWTGMTYEQYF

size: -
D: -
J: TRBJ1-1
V: TRBV25-1
DNA: TGTGCCAGCAGATCGTTGACCACTGAAGCTTTCTTT
CDR3: CASRSLTTEAFF

size: once
D: TRBD2
J: TRBJ2-2
V: TRBV9
DNA: TGTGCCAGCAGCGTGGGGGGGGAAGCCGGGGAGCTGTTTTTT
CDR3: CASSVGGEAGELFF

size: -
D: -
J: TRBJ1-1
V: TRBV20-1
DNA: TGCAGTGCTCCTCGGGACATGAACACTGAAGCTTTCTTT
CDR3: CSAPRDMNTEAFF

size: few
D: -
J: TRBJ2-7
V: TRBV11-2
DNA: TGTGCCAGCAGCTTAGAATGGGCCGAGCAGTACTTC
CDR3: CASSLEWAEQYF

size: -
D: -
J: TRBJ2-5
V: TRBV9
DNA: TGTGCCAGCAGCCCGGCACTAGCTCGAGAGACCCAGTACTTC
CDR3: CASSPALARETQYF

size: -
D: TRBD2
J: TRBJ2-2
V: TRBV2
DNA: TGTGCCAGCATCCGCGGGGGACTAGCGGACAACACCGGGGAGCTGTTTTTT
CDR3: CASIRGGLADNTGELFF

size: -
D: -
J: TRBJ2-7
V: TRBV7-8
DNA: TGTGCCAGCAGCCCGCGGGACGGCCGGCGGTACTTC
CDR3: CASSPRDGRRYF

size: few
D: -
J: TRBJ1-2
V: TRBV5-5
DNA: TGTGCCAGCAGCTTGGGGAGAACAGCTAACTATGGCTACACCTTC
CDR3: CASSLGRTANYGYTF

size: -
D: TRBD1
J: TRBJ2-7
V: TRBV6-6
DNA: TGTGCCAGCAGTTACGACAGGGAAAATGACGAGCAGTACTTC
CDR3: CASSYDRENDEQYF

size: many
D: -
J: TRBJ2-6
V: TRBV12-3/TRBV12-4
DNA: TGTGCCAGCAGCTTAAGGAGCTCTGGGGCCAACGTCCTGACTTTC
CDR3: CASSLRSSGANVLTF

size: few
D: -
J: TRBJ1-1
V: TRBV5-5
DNA: TGCGCCAGCAGCCAAGATCGGGCGGGGTACGCTGAAGCTTTCTTT
CDR3: CASSQDRAGYAEAFF

size: -
D: -
J: TRBJ2-7
V: TRBV19
DNA: TGTGCCAGTAGTATCGAGGGAGACTCCTACGAGCAGTACTTC
CDR3: CASSIEGDSYEQYF

size: few
D: -
J: TRBJ1-5
V: TRBV7-2
DNA: TGTGCCAGCAGCTTAGCGAGGACCCAGCCCCAGCATTTT
CDR3: CASSLARTQPQHF

size: few
D: -
J: TRBJ2-7
V: TRBV5-1
DNA: TGCGCCAGCAGCTTGGGACTAACCCCGGACGAGACGCAGTACTTC
CDR3: CASSLGLTPDETQYF

size: -
D: -
J: TRBJ1-1
V: TRBV7-8
DNA: TGTGCCAGCAGCTTCAGTTCCTCCCATACTGAAGCTTTCTTT
CDR3: CASSFSSSHTEAFF

size: -
D: TRBD1
J: TRBJ2-7
V: TRBV2
DNA: TGTGCCAGCAGTGCCAGGGGGCGGGTTGACTTC
CDR3: CASSARGRVDF

size: -
D: TRBD1
J: TRBJ1-2
V: TRBV12-3/TRBV12-4
DNA: TGTACCAGCAGTTACGGACAGGGCAGCTACACCTTC
CDR3: CTSSYGQGSYTF

size: many
D: -
J: TRBJ1-1
V: TRBV12-3/TRBV12-4
DNA: TGTGCCAGCAGCCCCGGTGGGGGCGAAGCTTTCTTT
CDR3: CASSPGGGEAFF

size: -
D: -
J: TRBJ1-1
V: TRBV5-5
DNA: TGTGCCAGCAGCTTGTCGCCAAACTGGGGCACTGAAGCTTTCTTT
CDR3: CASSLSPNWGTEAFF

size: -
D: TRBD2
J: TRBJ2-7
V: TRBV6-5
DNA: TGTGCCAGCAGTTATTCAGGGAGGGCGTACGAGCAGTACTTC
CDR3: CASSYSGRAYEQYF

size: few
D: -
J: TRBJ2-7
V: TRBV20-1
DNA: TGCAGTGTCCTTCCCTTCTACGAGCAGTACTTC
CDR3: CSVLPFYEQYF

size: many
D: -
J: TRBJ1-5
V: TRBV20-1
DNA: TGCAGTGCGCGAGTGGACCTCAATCAGCCCCAGCATTTT
CDR3: CSARVDLNQPQHF

size: few
D: -
J: TRBJ1-1
V: TRBV28
DNA: TGTGCCAGCAGTTCAAACCCCAGTACTGAAGCTTTCTTT
CDR3: CASSSNPSTEAFF

size: many
D: -
J: TRBJ1-1
V: TRBV29-1
DNA: TGCAGCGGCACGAACTGGGGCACTGAAGCTTTCTTT
CDR3: CSGTNWGTEAFF

size: -
D: TRBD2
J: TRBJ2-7
V: TRBV20-1
DNA: TGCAGTGCTAGTGTGGTTGTGATGACTAGCGGGTCTTCCTACGAGCAGTACTTC
CDR3: CSASVVVMTSGSSYEQYF

size: many
D: -
J: TRBJ1-5
V: TRBV15
DNA: TGTGCCACCAGCAGAGATCTGCGGCAGCCCCAGCATTTT
CDR3: CATSRDLRQPQHF

size: few
D: -
J: TRBJ1-1
V: TRBV9
DNA: TGTGCCAGCAGCACCGGACAGCACACTGAAGCTTTCTTT
CDR3: CASSTGQHTEAFF

size: few
D: -
J: TRBJ1-5
V: TRBV6-1
DNA: TGTGCCAGCACCCCCGGTGGCATTGGCAATCAGCCCCAGCATTTT
CDR3: CASTPGGIGNQPQHF

size: -
D: -
J: TRBJ1-5
V: TRBV6-5
DNA: TGTGCCAGCACAAAGGGAGGTCTATATTGGCAGCCCCAGCATTTT
CDR3: CASTKGGLYWQPQHF

size: -
D: TRBD1
J: TRBJ1-6
V: TRBV5-6
DNA: TGTGCCAGCAGCTTGGCCGGGACAGGGAGTTCACCCCTCCACTTT
CDR3: CASSLAGTGSSPLHF

size: -
D: -
J: TRBJ1-5
V: TRBV5-1
DNA: TGCGCCAGCCCCCCGACAGGAGAGAATCAGCCCCAGCATTTT
CDR3: CASPPTGENQPQHF

size: -
D: -
J: TRBJ1-2
V: TRBV19
DNA: TGTGCCAGTAGTACAGATTTCTATGGCTACACCTTC
CDR3: CASSTDFYGYTF

size: few
D: -
J: TRBJ1-4
V: TRBV19
DNA: TGTGCCAGTAGTATTGGGGTCACACGGGAGGAAAAACTGTTTTTT
CDR3: CASSIGVTREEKLFF

size: -
D: -
J: TRBJ2-7
V: TRBV5-5
DNA: TGTGCCAGCAGCTCAAGACGGGGATCTGACTACGAGCAGTACTTC
CDR3: CASSSRRGSDYEQYF

size: -
D: -
J: TRBJ1-1
V: TRBV19
DNA: TGTGCCTCCCGAGTAGGACCAGTAGCTGAAGCTTTCTTT
CDR3: CASRVGPVAEAFF

size: -
D: -
J: TRBJ1-2
V: TRBV19
DNA: TGTGCCAGTAGTGAAAACGTCCAGGGAGGCTATGGCTACACCTTC
CDR3: CASSENVQGGYGYTF

size: -
D: TRBD2
J: TRBJ2-2
V: TRBV20-1
DNA: TGCAGTGCTAGGGGCGGGACTAGCGGGTATTACACCGGGGAGCTGTTTTTT
CDR3: CSARGGTSGYYTGELFF

size: -
D: TRBD2
J: TRBJ2-5
V: TRBV5-6
DNA: TGTGCCAGCAGCTTAGCGGGAGCGGTGGGGGAGACCCAGTACTTC
CDR3: CASSLAGAVGETQYF

size: once
D: -
J: TRBJ2-5
V: TRBV2
DNA: TGTGCCAGCGGATGGGACCCCTCGGGCCTCCTCCAAGAGACCCAGTACTTC
CDR3: CASGWDPSGLLQETQYF

size: once
D: TRBD2
J: TRBJ2-1
V: TRBV7-9
DNA: TGTGCCAGCAGGCCAGCGGGAGAGGGTTACAATGAGCAGTTCTTC
CDR3: CASRPAGEGYNEQFF

size: many
D: -
J: TRBJ1-1
V: TRBV2
DNA: TGTGCCAAACAGGCAGTGAACACTGAAGCTTTCTTT
CDR3: CAKQAVNTEAFF

size: -
D: -
J: TRBJ1-4
V: TRBV11-1
DNA: TGTGCCAGCAGCAGTATCGGACAGACCAGGAGTGAAAAACTGTTTTTT
CDR3: CASSSIGQTRSEKLFF

size: -
D: -
J: TRBJ1-5
V: TRBV7-9
DNA: TGTGCCAGCAGCCCTGGGAGGGAGGTCGGTCAGCCCCAGCATTTT
CDR3: CASSPGREVGQPQHF

size: -
D: -
J: TRBJ2-7
V: TRBV5-6
DNA: TGTGCCAGCAGCCCGGCCAGGACTACCTACGAGCAGTACTTC
CDR3: CASSPARTTYEQYF

size: -
D: -
J: TRBJ1-1
V: TRBV7-9
DNA: TGTGCCAGCAGCTTGGGGAGGGAGGAAACTGAAGCTTTCTTT
CDR3: CASSLGREETEAFF

size: few
D: TRBD1
J: TRBJ2-5
V: TRBV20-1
DNA: TGCAGTGCGGAGGGACAGGGGGCTCTGGAGACCCAGTACTTC
CDR3: CSAEGQGALETQYF

size: -
D: TRBD2
J: TRBJ2-7
V: TRBV7-2
DNA: TGTGCCAGCAGTCCGACAGCGGGGCGCTCCTACGAGCAGTACTTC
CDR3: CASSPTAGRSYEQYF

size: many
D: -
J: TRBJ1-2
V: TRBV5-1
DNA: TGCGCCAGCAGCTTGGCCTCACAGGGTACGGACTATGGCTACACCTTC
CDR3: CASSLASQGTDYGYTF

size: few
D: -
J: TRBJ2-7
V: TRBV7-8
DNA: TGTGCCAGCAGCTTAGTGTCAGGGATAGACCACGAGCAGTACTTC
CDR3: CASSLVSGIDHEQYF

size: -
D: -
J: TRBJ2-3
V: TRBV24-1
DNA: TGTGCCACCGCGACAGTGGATACGCAGTATTTT
CDR3: CATATVDTQYF

size: -
D: -
J: TRBJ1-2
V: TRBV7-2
DNA: TGTGCCAGCAGCTTGGCCAATGATCACGGCTACACCTTC
CDR3: CASSLANDHGYTF

size: many
D: -
J: TRBJ1-1
V: TRBV2
DNA: TGTGCCAGTTCGTGGGGAGGAGACACTGAAGCTTTCTTT
CDR3: CASSWGGDTEAFF

size: many
D: -
J: TRBJ1-1
V: TRBV15
DNA: TGTGCCACCAGCGTAAGGGGCGGGAAGACTGAAGCTTTCTTT
CDR3: CATSVRGGKTEAFF

size: few
D: TRBD1
J: TRBJ1-1
V: TRBV19
DNA: TGTGCCAGTAGTCCCGTGGTGGTGGAGGGGGCGAACACTGAAGCTTTCTTT
CDR3: CASSPVVVEGANTEAFF

size: many
D: -
J: TRBJ1-5
V: TRBV9
DNA: TGTGCCAGCAGCGTAGGGAGGGGAGGGCCCCAGCATTTT
CDR3: CASSVGRGGPQHF